The 30 T cell receptor beta chains listed next were all sequenced from one sample in a study of OX40 agonist ivuxolimab in advanced cancers. Clones were read by immunoSEQ multiplex PCR, and TCRdb kept only the in-frame ones, dropping some. The sample carries 75,000 to 100,000 clones, 84% recorded once. Specimen: CD4+ or CD8+ T cells sorted from blood, collected in a trial of the OX40 agonist ivuxolimab. Receptors were obtained from an adult with an advanced solid tumor such as melanoma, head and neck, liver or kidney cancer.

The gene calls are TRBV19 and TRBJ2-3; maybe TRBD1 (6 bases). CDR3 length: 15 amino acids. CDR1 is LNHDA and CDR2 is SQIVND in the germline V gene (reference sequence). V lost 3 bases and J 2 bases, leaving 12 bases between the germline ends. The CDR3 loop is CASSISGTYTDTQYF. As DNA, the CDR3 is TGTGCCAGTAGTATTTCCGGGACATACACAGATACGCAGTATTTT.

V gene TRBV9 combines with J gene TRBJ2-4; 11 bases agree with TRBD1. V lost 0 bases to trimming and J lost 3 bases; unmatched junction nucleotides: 20. The CDR3 totals 22 residues. CDR1 is SGDLS and CDR2 is YYNGEE in the germline V gene. The CDR3 DNA follows: TGTGCCAGCAGCGTAGCTACTTCCCCGCCGGGACAGGGGGTTTGTGGCAAAAACATTCAGTACTTC. Protein product: CASSVATSPPGQGVCGKNIQYF.

V and J are TRBV10-2 and TRBJ1-5; the D gene is possibly TRBD1 (5 bases). Germline V lookup: CDR1 WSHSY, CDR2 SAAADI. CDR3 length equals 14 residues. Trimming removed 0 bases from V and 6 bases from J, with 9 bases in between. CDR3 DNA: TGCGCCAGCAGTGAGTCATGGGGGGTTCAGCCCCAGCATTTT. Translation: CASSESWGVQPQHF.

In its sample, this clone was seen once. V gene TRBV7-2 combines with J gene TRBJ2-3; D call uncertain. The ends were cut back, 4 bases at V and 2 bases at J, with 4 bases in the middle. Germline CDR1 SGHTA, CDR2 FQGNSA. The CDR3 spans 12 residues. The CDR3 region is CASSWATDTQYF. CDR3 DNA sequence: TGTGCCAGCAGCTGGGCCACAGATACGCAGTATTTT.

V and J are TRBV5-1 and TRBJ2-3; the match to TRBD2 covers 12 bases. Germline assignment: CDR1 SGHRS and CDR2 YFSETQ. This CDR3 has 16 residues. V gave up 5 bases and J gave up 3 bases; unmatched junction bases: 7. The CDR3 loop reads CASRVGLAGSTDTQYF. The CDR3, as DNA: TGCGCCAGCAGGGTAGGACTAGCGGGGAGTACAGATACGCAGTATTTT. Based on the CDR3 plus reference TRBV5-1 and TRBJ2-3, the full variable domain is KAGVTQTPRYLIKTRGQQVTLSCSPISGHRSVSWYQQTPGQGLQFLFEYFSETQRNKGNFPGRFSGRQFSNSRSEMNVSTLELGDSALYLCASRVGLAGSTDTQYFGPGTRLTVL.

The chain recombines TRBV18 with TRBJ2-1; 7 bases align to TRBD2. V shed 4 bases, J shed 6 bases, and the junction held 6 bases outside the gene matches. Germline assignment: CDR1 KGHSH and CDR2 LQKENI. CDR3 size: 14 residues. The CDR3 DNA sequence: TGTGCCAGCTCACTAGCGGGCACTTCCAATGAGCAGTTCTTC. Residues: CASSLAGTSNEQFF.

This chain uses TRBV2 with TRBJ2-7; D tentatively fits TRBD1 or TRBD2 (5 bases each). Trimming took off 6 bases at V and 1 base at J, with 16 bases between the two ends. This CDR3 is 15 amino acids long. The germline gives CDR1 SNHLY, CDR2 FYNNEI. CDR3 coding DNA: TGTGCCAGCAGGCCCGGGGCCGGAGGATCCTACGAGCAGTACTTC. Its translation is CASRPGAGGSYEQYF.

This clone came up once. The gene calls are TRBV11-2 and TRBJ1-5, with D unclear. Germline CDR1 and CDR2: SGHAT and FQNNGV. The CDR3 is 13 residues long. With 2 bases removed from V and 4 bases from J, the gap between germline ends came to 6 bases. CDR3 region: CASSLWENQPQHF. In DNA form, the CDR3 reads TGTGCCAGCAGCTTATGGGAAAATCAGCCCCAGCATTTT.

In its sample, this clone was seen a few times. V and J are TRBV27 and TRBJ2-2; TRBD1 agrees at 9 bases. This CDR3 is built from 18 residues. Germline trimming cut 0 bases from V and 4 bases from J; bases unmatched to any gene: 9. Germline V gene sequence: CDR1 MNHEY, CDR2 SMNVEV (reference sequence). The CDR3 nucleotides are TGTGCCAGCAGTTTATCCCACAGGGGGCGCGGGGCCACCGGGGAGCTGTTTTTT. It translates to CASSLSHRGRGATGELFF.

This chain connects TRBV7-2 to TRBJ1-1; tentative D call: TRBD1 (5 bases). The CDR3 is made up of 15 amino acids. Looked up from germline, CDR1 is SGHTA and CDR2 is FQGNSA. V lost 4 bases, J lost 5 bases, and 17 bases lay in between. The CDR3 spells CASSSRAGQLTEAFF. The CDR3 bases are TGTGCCAGCAGCTCCCGAGCGGGGCAATTGACTGAAGCTTTCTTT.

CDR3 in DNA: TGTGCCAGCAGCTTGGACGAGAACACTGAAGCTTTCTTT. Translating gives CASSLDENTEAFF. The chain carries TRBV5-4 and TRBJ1-1, with D hard to call. This CDR3 is built from 13 residues. In germline, CDR1 is SGHNT, CDR2 YYREEE (reference sequence). Trimming removed 0 bases at V and 1 base at J, with 4 bases between.

The chain carries TRBV4-3 and TRBJ2-2; TRBD2 is a possible D gene (5 bases). The V gene lost 0 bases and the J gene lost 4 bases, with 9 bases spanning the gap. The germline gives CDR1 LGHNA, CDR2 YSLEER. The CDR3 loop spans 15 amino acids. In nucleotides, the CDR3 is TGCGCCAGCAGCCAAGATAGGACTCCCACCGGGGAGCTGTTTTTT. It specifies CASSQDRTPTGELFF.

CDR3: CASSLWPLAGQATSEQYF. The CDR3 bases are TGTGCCAGCAGTTTGTGGCCTTTGGCGGGACAGGCGACTAGCGAGCAGTACTTC. The rearrangement links TRBV27 to TRBJ2-7, with 8 bases fitting TRBD1. The V and J ends lost 3 bases and 6 bases, in that order; junction bases with no gene match: 19. CDR3 length: 18 residues. Germline loops: CDR1 MNHEY, CDR2 SMNVEV (reference sequence).

Here the CDR3 reads CAISRSGGGNEQFF. In DNA, the CDR3 is TGTGCCATCAGCCGTAGCGGGGGTGGGAATGAGCAGTTCTTC. The chain has TRBV10-3 and TRBJ2-1; 9 bases agree with TRBD2. Germline-derived CDR1 and CDR2 are ENHRY and SYGVKD. V shed 6 bases, J shed 7 bases, and the junction held 7 bases outside the gene matches. This CDR3 comprises 14 residues.

This rearrangement joins TRBV19 to TRBJ2-3; D assignment may be TRBD1 or TRBD2 (6 bases each). CDR3 length: 15 amino acids. CDR1 is LNHDA and CDR2 is SQIVND in the germline V gene (reference sequence). Trimming removed 1 base at V and 4 bases at J, with 12 bases between. CDR3 in DNA: TGTGCCAGTAGTATAGGGGGGGCTTGGGCAGATACGCAGTATTTT. Its protein product is CASSIGGAWADTQYF.

CDR3: CASSLQGALAGVGNEQFF. The CDR3 coding sequence is TGCGCCAGCAGCTTACAGGGTGCACTAGCGGGAGTTGGGAATGAGCAGTTCTTC. V gene TRBV5-1 combines with J gene TRBJ2-1; 11 bases fit TRBD2. V gave up 2 bases and J gave up 7 bases; unmatched junction bases: 14. Germline-derived CDR1 and CDR2 are SGHRS and YFSETQ. This CDR3 region has 18 residues.

The chain links TRBV30 to TRBJ1-2, with 7 positions matching TRBD1. This CDR3 is built from 15 residues. V dropped 2 bases and J dropped 5; count of bases not matched to a gene: 11. Germline values: CDR1 GTSNPN, CDR2 SVGIG (reference sequence). CDR3 protein: CAWSLRTGSIYGYTF. As DNA, the CDR3 is TGTGCCTGGAGTCTCCGGACAGGCTCTATTTATGGCTACACCTTC.

The rearrangement links TRBV9 to TRBJ2-7, with D perhaps TRBD1 (6 bases). Per germline, CDR1 SGDLS and CDR2 YYNGEE. This CDR3 region has 14 residues. V lost 0 bases and J 10 bases, leaving 17 bases between the germline ends. CDR3 protein: CASSVARAGALQYF. The CDR3 DNA reads TGTGCCAGCAGCGTAGCTAGGGCAGGGGCACTTCAGTACTTC. The full variable domain, in which reference TRBV9 and TRBJ2-7 provide the parts outside the CDR3, is DSGVTQTPKHLITATGQRVTLRCSPRSGDLSVYWYQQSLDQGLQFLIQYYNGEERAKGNILERFSAQQFPDLHSELNLSSLELGDSALYFCASSVARAGALQYFGPGTRLTVT.

The chain's CDR3 is CSARSGSYNEQFF. The CDR3 DNA is TGCAGCGCCCGTAGCGGGTCTTACAATGAGCAGTTCTTC. The chain carries TRBV29-1 and TRBJ2-1; 7 bases agree with TRBD2. Trimming cost V 7 bases and J 4 bases; bases outside gene matches: 7. CDR3 size: 13 residues. Per the germline V gene, CDR1 is SQVTM and CDR2 is ANQGSEA.

J is TRBJ1-1 and V is TRBV10-1, with D unclear. Deletions cut 4 bases from V and 7 bases from J, with 10 bases between. Per the germline V gene, CDR1 is WNHNN and CDR2 is SYGVQD (reference sequence). The CDR3 is 12 residues long. The DNA for the CDR3 is TGCGCCAGCAGTGTACCAGGAGGTGAAGCTTTCTTT. This encodes CASSVPGGEAFF.

This rearrangement joins TRBV5-1 to TRBJ1-2; D might be TRBD1 (5 bases). The length of the CDR3 is 17 residues. Germline assignment: CDR1 SGHRS and CDR2 YFSETQ. The V gene lost 0 bases and the J gene lost 8 bases, with 23 bases spanning the gap. CDR3 nucleotides: TGCGCCAGCAGCTTGGAAGGTTCGGGACGGCCAACTATGGGCTACACCTTC. It yields the protein CASSLEGSGRPTMGYTF.

The chain links TRBV4-3 to TRBJ2-7; perhaps TRBD2 as D (7 bases). The CDR3 is 17 residues long. Per germline, CDR1 LGHNA and CDR2 YSLEER. V lost 1 base and J 4 bases, leaving 20 bases between the germline ends. The CDR3 region is CASSQAPLGGGSYEQYF. The CDR3 nucleotides read TGCGCCAGCAGCCAAGCCCCTCTAGGCGGGGGCAGTTACGAGCAGTACTTC.

The gene calls are TRBV27 and TRBJ2-2; a weak D match, TRBD1 (6 bases). Trimming removed 4 bases at V and 4 bases at J, with 10 bases between. The CDR3 sequence is 14 residues long. Germline V gene sequence: CDR1 MNHEY, CDR2 SMNVEV (reference sequence). The CDR3 DNA is TGTGCCAGCAGTTGGCTCAGGGGCACCGGGGAGCTGTTTTTT. Residues: CASSWLRGTGELFF.

This clone is a singleton in its sample. The chain couples TRBV2 to TRBJ2-1; D remains ambiguous. This CDR3 region has 11 residues. Germline loops: CDR1 SNHLY, CDR2 FYNNEI. The ends were cut back, 6 bases at V and 14 bases at J, with 14 bases in the middle. For the CDR3, the DNA is TGTGCCAGCAGCCGCAACGCCTTAAAGTTCTTC. Protein sequence: CASSRNALKFF.

V usage is TRBV25-1 and J usage is TRBJ2-3; TRBD2 aligns across 7 bases. The junction had 7 bases not matched to a gene; V was cut back by 4 bases and J by 3 bases. The germline gives CDR1 MGHDK, CDR2 SYGVNS. The CDR3 consists of 15 residues. In nucleotides, the CDR3 is TGTGCCAGCAGTGCTGCCAGCGGGGCAACAGATACGCAGTATTTT. Its translation: CASSAASGATDTQYF. The full variable domain, with the rest looked up from reference TRBV25-1 and TRBJ2-3, is EADIYQTPRYLVIGTGKKITLECSQTMGHDKMYWYQQDPGMELHLIHYSYGVNSTEKGDLSSESTVSRIRTEHFPLTLESARPSHTSQYLCASSAASGATDTQYFGPGTRLTVL.

The V and J genes are TRBV2 and TRBJ2-3, with D unclear. The CDR3 sequence is 10 residues long. Per germline, CDR1 SNHLY and CDR2 FYNNEI. The V and J ends lost 2 bases and 12 bases respectively, with 6 bases between them. CDR3 sequence reads: CASSERKQYF. CDR3 nucleotides: TGTGCCAGCAGTGAAAGGAAACAGTATTTT.

The V gene is TRBV5-1, the J gene TRBJ1-6; D unclear. The V end was cut by 0 bases, the J end by 14 bases, with 9 bases between. The CDR3 consists of 12 residues. Germline lookup yields CDR1 SGHRS and CDR2 YFSETQ. In nucleotides, the CDR3 is TGCGCCAGCAGCTTGGAAACCGGGGCCCTCCACTTT. Translation gives CASSLETGALHF. Based on the CDR3 plus reference TRBV5-1 and TRBJ1-6, the full variable domain is KAGVTQTPRYLIKTRGQQVTLSCSPISGHRSVSWYQQTPGQGLQFLFEYFSETQRNKGNFPGRFSGRQFSNSRSEMNVSTLELGDSALYLCASSLETGALHFGNGTRLTVT.

The chain employs TRBV7-8 and TRBJ1-2; maybe TRBD1 (5 bases). Germline-derived CDR1 and CDR2 are SGHVS and FQNEAQ. V dropped 4 bases and J dropped 3 bases, with 9 bases sitting between them. CDR3 length equals 13 residues. The CDR3 reads CASSYRRDYGYTF. The CDR3, as DNA: TGTGCCAGCAGCTACAGGAGGGACTATGGCTACACCTTC.

This chain joins TRBV19 and TRBJ1-1; D uncertain. With 3 bases removed from V and 1 base from J, the gap between germline ends came to 12 bases. CDR1 LNHDA and CDR2 SQIVND come from the germline V gene (reference sequence). The CDR3 consists of 15 residues. CDR3 in amino acids: CASSIIGATNTEAFF. Here the CDR3 DNA reads TGTGCCAGTAGTATTATTGGAGCAACGAACACTGAAGCTTTCTTT.

This chain uses TRBV2 with TRBJ2-5; unclear D gene. The DNA end is a closer match to TRBJ2-7, so the J assignment may be wrong. The CDR3 length is 15 residues. CDR1 is SNHLY and CDR2 is FYNNEI in the germline V gene. CDR3 amino acids: CASSEGGQATYEQYF. The CDR3, as DNA: TGTGCCAGCAGTGAAGGTGGGCAGGCGACCTACGAGCAGTACTTC.